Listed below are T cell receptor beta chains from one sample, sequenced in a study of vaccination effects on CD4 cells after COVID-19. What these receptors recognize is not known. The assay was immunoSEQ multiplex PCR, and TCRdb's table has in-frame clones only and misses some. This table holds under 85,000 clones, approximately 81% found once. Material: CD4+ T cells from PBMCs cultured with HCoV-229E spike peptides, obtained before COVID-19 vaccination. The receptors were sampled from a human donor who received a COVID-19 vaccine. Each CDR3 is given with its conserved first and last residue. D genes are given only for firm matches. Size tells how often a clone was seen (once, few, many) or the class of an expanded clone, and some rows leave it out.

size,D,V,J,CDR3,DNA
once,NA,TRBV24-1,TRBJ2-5,CATSDPGGRGRETQYF,TGTGCCACCAGTGATCCAGGGGGGAGGGGACGGGAGACCCAGTACTTC
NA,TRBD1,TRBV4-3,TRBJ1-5,CASPHRGCQPQHF,TGCGCCAGCCCCCACAGGGGGTGTCAGCCCCAGCATTTT
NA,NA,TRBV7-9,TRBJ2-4,CASSYLTGQNIQYF,TGTGCCAGCAGCTACTTGACAGGACAAAACATTCAGTACTTC
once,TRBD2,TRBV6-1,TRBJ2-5,CASSGRLAGGVETQYF,TGTGCCAGCAGTGGCAGGCTAGCGGGGGGTGTAGAGACCCAGTACTTC
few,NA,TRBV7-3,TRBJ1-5,CASSFDSAQPQHF,TGTGCCAGCAGCTTCGACAGCGCTCAGCCCCAGCATTTT
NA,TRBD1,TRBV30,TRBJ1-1,CAWRISDRLLNTEAFF,TGTGCCTGGAGGATATCGGACAGGTTGCTGAACACTGAAGCTTTCTTT
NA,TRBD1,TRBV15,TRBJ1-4,CATSRDTGATNEKLFF,TGTGCCACCAGCAGAGATACAGGGGCAACTAATGAAAAACTGTTTTTT
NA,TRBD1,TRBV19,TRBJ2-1,CASSVGVGDRGFNEQFF,TGTGCCAGTAGTGTAGGTGTTGGGGACAGGGGGTTTAATGAGCAGTTCTTC
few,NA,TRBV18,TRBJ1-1,CASSPASSMGVNTEAFF,TGTGCCAGCTCCCCTGCTTCTTCGATGGGAGTGAACACTGAAGCTTTCTTT
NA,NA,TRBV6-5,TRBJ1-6,CASSLNGNSPLHF,TGTGCCAGCAGTTTGAACGGGAATTCACCCCTCCACTTT
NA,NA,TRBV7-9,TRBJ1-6,CASSVKGPGMVSLHF,TGTGCCAGCAGTGTAAAGGGGCCGGGAATGGTATCCCTCCACTTT
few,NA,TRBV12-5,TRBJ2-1,CASGPVYNEQFF,TGTGCTAGTGGGCCCGTGTACAATGAGCAGTTCTTC
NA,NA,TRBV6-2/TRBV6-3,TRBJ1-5,CASSYSRVGASNQPQHF,TGTGCCAGCAGTTACTCGAGGGTAGGGGCTAGCAATCAGCCCCAGCATTTT
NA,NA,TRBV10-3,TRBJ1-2,CAISEDTRGGHGYTF,TGTGCCATCAGTGAGGATACGAGGGGCGGGCATGGCTACACCTTC
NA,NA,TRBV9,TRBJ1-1,CASSVGDTRPEAFF,TGTGCCAGCAGCGTAGGGGACACTCGGCCTGAAGCTTTCTTT
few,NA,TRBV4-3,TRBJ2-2,CASSQVQNTGELFF,TGCGCCAGCAGCCAAGTACAGAACACCGGGGAGCTGTTTTTT
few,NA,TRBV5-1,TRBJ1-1,CASSQPHGETEAFF,TGCGCCAGCAGTCAGCCACACGGGGAAACTGAAGCTTTCTTT
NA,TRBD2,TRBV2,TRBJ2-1,CASSPGRGYSEQFF,TGTGCCAGCAGCCCAGGGCGGGGGTACAGTGAGCAGTTCTTC
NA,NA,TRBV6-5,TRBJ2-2,CASRAANTGELFF,TGTGCCAGCAGGGCAGCGAACACCGGGGAGCTGTTTTTT
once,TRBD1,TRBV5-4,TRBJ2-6,CASSISGQGNSGANVLTF,TGTGCCAGCAGCATATCGGGACAGGGCAACTCTGGGGCCAACGTCCTGACTTTC
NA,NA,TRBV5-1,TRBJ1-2,CASSQSLRSGYTF,TGCGCCAGCTCCCAGTCGCTCAGAAGTGGCTACACCTTC
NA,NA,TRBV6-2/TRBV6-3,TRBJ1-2,CASSTPGANYGYTF,TGTGCCAGCAGTACCCCAGGAGCTAACTATGGCTACACCTTC
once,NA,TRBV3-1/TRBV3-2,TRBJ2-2,CASSLGRGRNTGELFF,TGTGCCAGCAGCCTCGGGCGGGGACGGAACACCGGGGAGCTGTTTTTT
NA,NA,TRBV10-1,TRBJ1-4,CASSSLLQKQAEATNEKLFF,TGCGCCAGCAGTTCCCTCCTCCAGAAACAGGCGGAAGCAACTAATGAAAAACTGTTTTTT
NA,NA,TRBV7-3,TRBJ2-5,CASSLTPSLETQYF,TGTGCCAGCAGCTTAACCCCTAGTTTGGAGACCCAGTACTTC
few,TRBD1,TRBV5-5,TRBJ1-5,CASSLAAGGDQPQHF,TGTGCCAGCAGCCTGGCCGCAGGGGGCGATCAGCCCCAGCATTTT
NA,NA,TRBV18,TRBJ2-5,CASSPPTRQTQTQYF,TGTGCCAGCTCACCACCGACGAGACAGACTCAGACCCAGTACTTC
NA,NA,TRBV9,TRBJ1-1,CASSASMNTEAFF,TGTGCCAGCAGCGCCTCCATGAACACTGAAGCTTTCTTT
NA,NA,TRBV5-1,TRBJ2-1,CASSLVRDASSYNEQFF,TGCGCCAGCAGCTTGGTGCGCGACGCAAGCTCCTACAATGAGCAGTTCTTC
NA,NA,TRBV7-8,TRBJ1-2,CASSLGFGQGYTF,TGTGCCAGCAGCTTAGGTTTTGGTCAGGGCTACACCTTC
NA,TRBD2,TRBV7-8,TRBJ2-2,CASSQGLAIGELFF,TGTGCCAGCAGCCAAGGACTAGCGATCGGGGAGCTGTTTTTT
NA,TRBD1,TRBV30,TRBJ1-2,CAWSGQGPYGYTF,TGTGCCTGGAGTGGACAGGGTCCCTATGGCTACACCTTC
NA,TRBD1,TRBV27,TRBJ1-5,CASSSGQGSREDQPQHF,TGTGCCAGCAGTTCGGGACAGGGGAGCAGGGAGGACCAGCCCCAGCATTTT
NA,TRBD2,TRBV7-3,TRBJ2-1,CASSLSPSGGRYNEQFF,TGTGCCAGCAGCTTAAGTCCTAGCGGGGGCCGATACAATGAGCAGTTCTTC
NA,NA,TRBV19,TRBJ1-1,CASRVQLNTEAFF,TGTGCCAGTAGGGTGCAGCTGAACACTGAAGCTTTCTTT
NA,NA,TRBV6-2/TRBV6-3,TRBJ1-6,CASSRDSNSPLHF,TGTGCCAGCAGTCGGGACTCTAATTCACCCCTCCACTTT
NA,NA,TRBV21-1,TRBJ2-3,CASSKAYRRQGGDTQYF,TGTGCCAGCAGCAAAGCTTATAGGAGGCAGGGTGGAGATACGCAGTATTTT
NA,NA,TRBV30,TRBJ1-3,CAWSRSPAGGNTIYF,TGTGCCTGGAGTAGGAGCCCAGCGGGCGGAAACACCATATATTTT
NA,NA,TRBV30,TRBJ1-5,CAWSRGENQPQHF,TGTGCCTGGAGTCGGGGGGAAAATCAGCCCCAGCATTTT
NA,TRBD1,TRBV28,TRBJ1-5,CASSQYRTGFGNQPQHF,TGTGCCAGCAGCCAGTACCGGACAGGGTTTGGCAATCAGCCCCAGCATTTT
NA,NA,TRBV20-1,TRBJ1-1,CSASRTAGTEAFF,TGCAGTGCTAGTAGGACCGCGGGGACTGAAGCTTTCTTT
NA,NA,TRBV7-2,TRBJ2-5,CASKTYRGETQYF,TGTGCCAGCAAAACTTATAGAGGAGAGACCCAGTACTTC
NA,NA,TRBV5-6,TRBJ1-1,CASSSYYEAFF,TGTGCCAGCAGCTCCTACTATGAAGCTTTCTTT
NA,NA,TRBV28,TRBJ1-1,CASSLRGEAFF,TGTGCCAGCAGTTTAAGAGGTGAAGCTTTCTTT
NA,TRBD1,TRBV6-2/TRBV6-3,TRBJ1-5,CASSYGQGLQPQHF,TGTGCCAGCAGTTATGGACAGGGACTGCAGCCCCAGCATTTT